Below, one TCR beta chain is given with its context. Antigen unknown. Method: immunoSEQ multiplex PCR; TCRdb's copy keeps in-frame clones and lacks some. Of 110,000 to 150,000 clones in the sample, about 90% were seen once. This sample was taken from a study of CD4+ T cells in melanoma. Study-level points and caveats: In melanoma, neoantigen-specific CD4+ T cells reportedly differed in differentiation state. A reported correlation linked neoantigen-specific CD4+ T cells to CD8+, macrophage and B cell function.

The receptor was isolated from a human donor with melanoma.

The CDR3: CASSPLGENNSPLHF. The DNA of the CDR3 is TGCGCCAGCAGCCCGTTAGGAGAAAATAATTCACCCCTCCACTTT. The rearrangement uses TRBV5-1 and TRBJ1-6; D is undetermined. V lost 4 bases to trimming and J lost 5 bases, with 13 bases between them. Germline V lookup: CDR1 SGHRS, CDR2 YFSETQ. The CDR3 is 15 residues long.